One and the same sample provided the 22 T cell receptor beta chains below, sequenced in a study of T cells in Graves' hyperthyroidism and ophthalmopathy. Template material for amplifying TCR beta CDR3 regions consisted of RNA transcripts. First-round RT-PCR of the TCR CDR3 relied on the HTBI primer set. Using its own MiXCR run on the multiplex PCR reads, TCRdb lists one record per CDR3 protein. The table shows nearly 750,000 distinct CDR3 sequences, with around a third occurring only once. Sample: blood. The receptors originated from a woman aged 40 to 50 with Graves' hyperthyroidism.

This clonotype was found a few times. The CDR3 coding sequence is TGTGCCAGCAGCTTAGTTTTAGATAGCAATCAGCCCCAGCATTTT. This translates into CASSLVLDSNQPQHF. The chain recombines TRBV7-2 with TRBJ1-5; D is unresolved. Germline V gives CDR1 SGHTA, CDR2 FQGNSA. The CDR3 is 15 amino acids. The germline V and J ends were trimmed by 1 base and 0 bases, with 7 bases remaining between them.

This clonotype was recorded at least ten times. The chain employs TRBV6-5 and TRBJ2-5, with TRBD2 identical over 10 bases. Germline trimming cut 6 bases from V and 14 bases from J; bases unmatched to any gene: 6. CDR1 is MNHEY, CDR2 SVGAGI, per germline. This CDR3 contains 11 residues. The CDR3 DNA reads TGTGCCAGCAGCGCTAGCGGGGGCCATTACTTC. This sequence encodes CASSASGGHYF.

V gene TRBV5-8 combines with J gene TRBJ1-2; 9 bases fit TRBD1. This CDR3 has 17 residues. Per germline, CDR1 SGHTS and CDR2 YDEGEE. J was trimmed by 8 bases and V by 4 bases; bases with no gene match: 18. The CDR3 spells CASSQDRYNRGLKGYTF. CDR3 in DNA: TGTGCCAGCAGCCAAGATCGGTATAACAGGGGGCTAAAGGGCTACACCTTC.

The chain carries TRBV6-2 or TRBV6-3 and TRBJ1-2; D unresolved. This CDR3 is 13 amino acids long. Germline V lookup: CDR1 MNHEY, CDR2 SVGEGT. V lost 2 bases to trimming and J lost 6 bases, with 10 bases between them. The CDR3: CASSYRQLDGYTF. CDR3 sequence (DNA): TGTGCCAGCAGTTACCGGCAATTAGATGGCTACACCTTC.

The V gene is TRBV20-1, the J gene TRBJ1-5; maybe TRBD1 (5 bases). CDR1 and CDR2 from the germline V gene are DFQATT and SNEGSKA (reference sequence). CDR3 length: 15 amino acids. V dropped 2 bases and J dropped 0 bases, with 11 bases sitting between them. The CDR3 loop reads CSARLGPYSNQPQHF. CDR3 DNA sequence: TGCAGTGCTAGATTGGGACCGTATAGCAATCAGCCCCAGCATTTT.

This chain uses TRBV9 with TRBJ2-7; D tentatively fits TRBD1 or TRBD2 (6 bases each). With 0 bases removed from V and 2 bases from J, the gap between germline ends came to 12 bases. The germline V gene encodes CDR1 SGDLS and CDR2 YYNGEE. The CDR3 is made up of 15 amino acids. The CDR3 is CASSVATGAPYEQYF. The DNA of the CDR3 is TGTGCCAGCAGCGTAGCTACGGGGGCCCCCTACGAGCAGTACTTC. Variable domain in full (rest from reference TRBV9 and TRBJ2-7): DSGVTQTPKHLITATGQRVTLRCSPRSGDLSVYWYQQSLDQGLQFLIQYYNGEERAKGNILERFSAQQFPDLHSELNLSSLELGDSALYFCASSVATGAPYEQYFGPGTRLTVT.

This clonotype was picked up a small number of times. V gene TRBV7-2 combines with J gene TRBJ2-2, with D perhaps assigned TRBD1 or TRBD2 (5 bases each). Germline V gives CDR1 SGHTA, CDR2 FQGNSA. V was cut by 3 bases and J by 6 bases, with 14 bases left in between. The CDR3 length is 15 residues. In nucleotides, the CDR3 is TGTGCCAGCAGCTTGTGGGGGAATAGGCCCGGGGAGCTGTTTTTT. Residues: CASSLWGNRPGELFF.

The chain couples TRBV5-1 to TRBJ2-5; TRBD2 aligns across 9 bases. Germline values: CDR1 SGHRS, CDR2 YFSETQ. J gave up 5 bases and V 6 bases, and 8 bases lay outside the gene matches. This CDR3 has 14 amino acids. The CDR3 sequence: CASTLSGSHETQYF. In DNA form, the CDR3 reads TGCGCCAGCACACTTAGCGGGAGTCACGAGACCCAGTACTTC.

The V call is TRBV7-9, the J call TRBJ1-5; a possible D gene is TRBD1 (6 bases). In germline, CDR1 is SEHNR, CDR2 FQNEAQ (reference sequence). The germline V and J ends were trimmed by 11 bases and 11 bases, with 22 bases remaining between them. The CDR3 runs 13 residues. The CDR3 DNA reads TGTGCCTCTGGCCTAGCGGGACAAGAGACCCAGCATTTT. This translates into CASGLAGQETQHF.

This clonotype has at least ten counts. The rearrangement links TRBV12-3 or TRBV12-4 to TRBJ2-5; D is undetermined. The CDR3 has 12 amino acids. V dropped 7 bases and J dropped 3 bases, with 9 bases sitting between them. The CDR3 loop reads CASTGAEETQYF. The CDR3 DNA reads as TGTGCCAGCACGGGTGCGGAAGAGACCCAGTACTTC.

CDR3 protein: CATSELNHYEQYF. In nucleotides, the CDR3 is TGTGCCACCTCGGAATTAAACCATTACGAGCAGTACTTC. J is TRBJ2-7 and V is TRBV6-5; no clear D. This CDR3 contains 13 residues. From germline, CDR1 is MNHEY and CDR2 SVGAGI. The V end was cut by 10 bases, the J end by 4 bases, with 17 bases between.

In this sample, this clonotype turned up many times. The rearrangement links TRBV24-1 to TRBJ2-5; 10 positions match TRBD1. With V trimmed by 6 bases and J by 5 bases, 8 bases remained unmatched. The CDR3 loop spans 15 amino acids. Germline assignment: CDR1 KGHDR and CDR2 SFDVKD. CDR3: CATSRLTGGVETQYF. The CDR3 DNA follows: TGTGCCACCAGTAGGCTGACAGGGGGCGTGGAGACCCAGTACTTC.

This clonotype was observed a few times. J is TRBJ2-7 and V is TRBV7-9, with TRBD2 matching over 12 bases. Germline V lookup: CDR1 SEHNR, CDR2 FQNEAQ (reference sequence). There are 16 residues in the CDR3. Trimming at V came to 11 bases and at J to 2 bases, leaving 13 bases not matched to a gene. CDR3 region: CALRGLAGFLTYEQYF. DNA of the CDR3: TGTGCCCTTAGGGGACTAGCGGGTTTTTTAACCTACGAGCAGTACTTC.

The chain has TRBV10-3 and TRBJ2-6; no clear D. The CDR3 extends over 17 amino acids. CDR1 and CDR2 from the germline V gene are ENHRY and SYGVKD. Trimming removed 3 bases at V and 2 bases at J, with 14 bases between. CDR3 region: CAISDIMAAAGANVLTF. In DNA form, the CDR3 reads TGTGCCATCAGTGATATTATGGCAGCCGCTGGGGCCAACGTCCTGACTTTC.

V gene TRBV6-2 or TRBV6-3 combines with J gene TRBJ1-2, with a weak D call TRBD1 (5 bases). This CDR3 has 13 amino acids. Per the germline V gene, CDR1 is MNHEY and CDR2 is SVGEGT. The germline V and J ends were trimmed by 7 bases and 3 bases, with 12 bases remaining between them. The CDR3 region has the DNA TGTGCCAGCATCCAGGGAAAGGACTATGGCTACACCTTC. Amino acid sequence: CASIQGKDYGYTF.

This clonotype came up many times. The chain combines TRBV20-1 with TRBJ2-7; D unresolved. The germline V and J ends were trimmed by 5 bases and 6 bases, with 11 bases remaining between them. The CDR3 has 11 amino acids. From germline, CDR1 is DFQATT and CDR2 SNEGSKA (reference sequence). CDR3 sequence (DNA): TGCAGTGCTGAGGCCCCTCGCGAGCAGTACTTC. Amino acids: CSAEAPREQYF.

The chain combines TRBV2 with TRBJ2-2; possible D gene TRBD2, 6 bases. The CDR3 runs 16 residues. The V end lost 3 bases, the J end lost 2 bases, and 13 bases lay between the germline ends. Germline loops: CDR1 SNHLY, CDR2 FYNNEI. The chain's CDR3 is CASSELSGENTGELFF. The CDR3 coding sequence is TGTGCCAGCAGTGAGCTATCGGGAGAAAACACCGGGGAGCTGTTTTTT.

The chain links TRBV9 to TRBJ2-6, with TRBD2 identical over 8 bases. This CDR3 has 13 residues. V trimming: 7 bases; J trimming: 8 bases; junction bases outside the gene matches: 5. Germline-derived CDR1 and CDR2 are SGDLS and YYNGEE. CDR3 bases: TGTGCCAGCCGGGGTAGCGGGACCAACGTCCTGACTTTC. It translates to CASRGSGTNVLTF.

This rearrangement joins TRBV20-1 to TRBJ1-3; D remains ambiguous. This CDR3 comprises 15 residues. V shed 1 base and J shed 0 bases, with 10 bases lying between them. Germline CDR1 and CDR2: DFQATT and SNEGSKA (reference sequence). CDR3 residues: CSARGGHASGNTIYF. The CDR3 region has the DNA TGCAGTGCTAGAGGAGGGCACGCCTCTGGAAACACCATATATTTT.

In nucleotides, the CDR3 is TGCGCCAGCAGCCCTAGCGGGGGGGTCACAGATACGCAGTATTTT. Encoded protein: CASSPSGGVTDTQYF. This chain links TRBV5-1 with TRBJ2-3, with 12 bases matching TRBD2. V was clipped by 4 bases and J by 2 bases; unmatched bases: 2. The germline V gene encodes CDR1 SGHRS and CDR2 YFSETQ. The CDR3 runs 15 residues.

This clonotype appeared a few times. A read error is possible here, since a much larger clone lies one base away. The chain links TRBV7-2 to TRBJ1-6; weak D call: TRBD1 (5 bases). This CDR3 comprises 14 residues. Per the germline V gene, CDR1 is SGHTA and CDR2 is FQGNSA. In DNA, the CDR3 is TGTGCCAGCAGCCCCGACAGTTATAGTTCACCCCTCCACTTT. Residues: CASSPDSYSSPLHF.

This sequence joins TRBV7-8 and TRBJ2-7, with 9 bases that match TRBD2. V lost 2 bases to trimming and J lost 6 bases; unmatched junction nucleotides: 11. The CDR3 loop spans 16 amino acids. Germline V gives CDR1 SGHVS, CDR2 FQNEAQ. The CDR3 region is CASSLLGLAGTGEQYF. The CDR3 nucleotides are TGTGCCAGCAGCTTACTGGGCCTAGCGGGGACGGGCGAGCAGTACTTC.